Shown below are 28 T cell receptor beta chains from a single sample sequenced in a study of T cell repertoires in cytomegalovirus infection. TCRdb reprocessed the reads via MiXCR and lists one record per CDR3 protein. The sample includes 150,000 or so distinct CDR3 sequences, 20% to 30% of them seen just once. The sequencing sample was made of PBMCs. These receptors originate from a human donor in good health (CMV status not recorded). Some clones in this sample may be carry-over from other donors' samples.

This clonotype was seen a few times. The rearrangement joins TRBV7-8 to TRBJ2-2; D perhaps matches TRBD2 (5 bases). Germline values: CDR1 SGHVS, CDR2 FQNEAQ. The CDR3 is 16 residues long. V was shortened by 5 bases and J by 2 bases, with 15 bases between the two germline ends. The CDR3 bases are TGTGCCAGCAGCCCTACAGCGGCCCCAAACACCGGGGAGCTGTTTTTT. Its translation is CASSPTAAPNTGELFF.

This clonotype has a handful of counts. The chain couples TRBV6-5 to TRBJ1-2; D gene ambiguous. Germline lookup yields CDR1 MNHEY and CDR2 SVGAGI. The CDR3 is 14 amino acids. V lost 6 bases and J lost 4, with 15 bases in between. The CDR3 sequence is CASRSTQELYGYTF. The CDR3 bases are TGTGCCAGCAGGTCGACGCAGGAACTCTATGGCTACACCTTC.

This clonotype was observed many times. The chain joins TRBV12-3 or TRBV12-4 to TRBJ2-1; D gene unclear. CDR3 size: 12 residues. V was pared by 3 bases and J by 4 bases, with 4 bases between. This CDR3 reads CASSFGYNEQFF. The DNA of the CDR3 is TGTGCCAGCAGTTTTGGGTACAATGAGCAGTTCTTC.

The chain couples TRBV2 to TRBJ2-3; the D gene is possibly TRBD1 (6 bases). Germline CDR1 SNHLY, CDR2 FYNNEI. The V and J ends lost 6 bases and 2 bases respectively, with 12 bases between them. The length of the CDR3 is 14 residues. The CDR3 nucleotides read TGTGCCAGCAGCTTACAGGGAAACACAGATACGCAGTATTTT. Protein sequence: CASSLQGNTDTQYF.

This clonotype was seen only a few times. CDR3 region: CASSYSMGSNTGELFF. CDR3 coding DNA: TGTGCCAGCAGTTACTCGATGGGGTCGAACACCGGGGAGCTGTTTTTT. The V and J genes are TRBV6-6 and TRBJ2-2; D ambiguous. Per germline, CDR1 MNHNY and CDR2 SVGAGI (reference sequence). This CDR3 region has 16 residues. Trimming left V 0 bases short and J 0 bases short, with 8 bases between.

This clonotype came up a few times. The chain uses TRBV7-8 and TRBJ2-7, with TRBD2 matching 11 bases. This CDR3 has 15 residues. V dropped 6 bases and J dropped 7; count of bases not matched to a gene: 11. Germline values: CDR1 SGHVS, CDR2 FQNEAQ. This chain's CDR3 is CASSPILAGVGEQYF. The CDR3, as DNA: TGTGCCAGCAGTCCCATACTAGCGGGAGTGGGAGAGCAGTACTTC.

The V and J genes are TRBV7-3 and TRBJ2-1; D unresolved. Germline loops: CDR1 SGHTA, CDR2 FQGTGA. V shed 6 bases and J shed 5 bases, with 8 bases lying between them. The length of the CDR3 is 12 residues. CDR3 residues: CASRGYDNEQFF. DNA of the CDR3: TGTGCCAGCAGAGGGTACGACAATGAGCAGTTCTTC.

The chain joins TRBV20-1 to TRBJ2-2, with D possibly matching TRBD2 (7 bases). The germline V and J ends were trimmed by 1 base and 2 bases, with 14 bases remaining between them. Germline V gene data show CDR1 as DFQATT and CDR2 as SNEGSKA (reference sequence). There are 16 residues in the CDR3. This CDR3 is CSARAPWGGNTGELFF. The DNA of the CDR3 is TGCAGTGCTAGAGCCCCGTGGGGGGGCAACACCGGGGAGCTGTTTTTT.

This clonotype has more than one count but fewer than ten. The gene calls are TRBV12-3 or TRBV12-4 and TRBJ2-7; no definite D call. This CDR3 region has 14 residues. V was pared by 0 bases and J by 3 bases, with 9 bases between. CDR3 nucleotides: TGTGCCAGCAGTTTAGCCCCAGGCGGCTACGAGCAGTACTTC. It yields the protein CASSLAPGGYEQYF.

The chain has TRBV20-1 and TRBJ1-2; 7 bases agree with TRBD1. CDR1 and CDR2 from the germline V gene are DFQATT and SNEGSKA (reference sequence). This CDR3 is 16 amino acids long. The trim removed 3 bases at V and 8 bases at J, leaving 18 bases unmatched. CDR3 region: CSASSGGGENLWGYTF. CDR3 DNA: TGCAGTGCTAGTTCAGGGGGGGGGGAGAACCTTTGGGGCTACACCTTC.

This chain links TRBV6-1 with TRBJ2-1, with 8 bases identical to TRBD2. CDR3 length: 14 residues. J was trimmed by 0 bases and V by 8 bases; bases with no gene match: 3. CDR1 is MNHNS, CDR2 SASEGT, per germline. As DNA, the CDR3 is TGTGCCAGCCTAGCGGGCAACTCCTACAATGAGCAGTTCTTC. Its translation is CASLAGNSYNEQFF.

This chain connects TRBV30 to TRBJ2-7; 10 bases map to TRBD1. Germline CDR1 and CDR2: GTSNPN and SVGIG (reference sequence). With 4 bases clipped from V and 6 bases from J, the junction kept 6 bases outside the gene matches. This CDR3 has 13 residues. The CDR3 region is CAWTTGTGAEQYF. DNA for the CDR3: TGTGCCTGGACCACCGGGACAGGGGCCGAGCAGTACTTC. The variable domain in full, completed from reference TRBV30 and TRBJ2-7, reads SQTIHQWPATLVQPVGSPLSLECTVEGTSNPNLYWYRQAAGRGLQLLFYSVGIGQISSEVPQNLSASRPQDRQFILSSKKLLLSDSGFYLCAWTTGTGAEQYFGPGTRLTVT.

This clonotype was recorded a few times. The chain is built from TRBV19 and TRBJ2-7; a weak D match, TRBD1 (6 bases). In germline, CDR1 is LNHDA, CDR2 SQIVND (reference sequence). The CDR3 length is 16 residues. Trimming shortened V by 5 bases and J by 2 bases, and 19 bases separated the two germline ends. The CDR3 sequence: CASSPIAGQYPYEQYF. DNA for the CDR3: TGTGCCAGTAGTCCAATCGCCGGACAGTATCCCTACGAGCAGTACTTC.

This sequence joins TRBV7-2 and TRBJ2-7; D perhaps matches TRBD2 (6 bases). V lost 2 bases and J 0 bases, leaving 11 bases between the germline ends. The CDR3 contains 15 residues. Germline assignment: CDR1 SGHTA and CDR2 FQGNSA. The CDR3 DNA reads TGTGCCAGCAGCTTATCTAGCGTGAGCTCCTACGAGCAGTACTTC. This encodes CASSLSSVSSYEQYF.

The genes are TRBV2 and TRBJ2-1, with D hard to call. The germline gives CDR1 SNHLY, CDR2 FYNNEI. The V gene lost 1 base and the J gene lost 8 bases, with 6 bases spanning the gap. CDR3 size: 12 residues. CDR3 loop: CASSEGPYEQFF. The CDR3 region has the DNA TGTGCCAGCAGTGAAGGCCCGTATGAGCAGTTCTTC.

The table lists this clonotype with many counts. This rearrangement joins TRBV7-6 to TRBJ2-1, with D hard to call. This CDR3 has 12 amino acids. Germline V gives CDR1 SGHVS, CDR2 FNYEAQ. The V end lost 9 bases, the J end lost 1 base, and 7 bases lay between the germline ends. The CDR3 DNA reads TGTGCCAGTAGTCTTTCCTACAATGAGCAGTTCTTC. Translated, it gives CASSLSYNEQFF.

This clonotype has just a few counts. This chain connects TRBV6-5 to TRBJ1-6; D is uncertain. Germline CDR1 and CDR2: MNHEY and SVGAGI. The CDR3 spans 15 residues. V lost 0 bases, J lost 8 bases, and 11 bases lay in between. CDR3 sequence reads: CASSYSRTVDSPLHF. DNA for the CDR3: TGTGCCAGCAGTTACTCGAGGACGGTTGATTCACCCCTCCACTTT.

The V call is TRBV2, the J call TRBJ2-7; tentatively, D is TRBD1 (7 bases). Germline V gene data show CDR1 as SNHLY and CDR2 as FYNNEI. With 7 bases removed from V and 3 bases from J, the gap between germline ends came to 22 bases. The CDR3 is 16 residues long. The CDR3 sequence: CASITGDSRSDYEQYF. The CDR3 DNA reads as TGTGCCAGCATAACAGGGGACTCCCGCTCCGACTACGAGCAGTACTTC. The variable domain in full, completed from reference TRBV2 and TRBJ2-7, reads EPEVTQTPSHQVTQMGQEVILRCVPISNHLYFYWYRQILGQKVEFLVSFYNNEISEKSEIFDDQFSVERPDGSNFTLKIRSTKLEDSAMYFCASITGDSRSDYEQYFGPGTRLTVT.

The V and J genes are TRBV29-1 and TRBJ2-7; tentative D call: TRBD1 (5 bases). Germline-derived CDR1 and CDR2 are SQVTM and ANQGSEA. The CDR3 totals 11 residues. Trimming removed 5 bases at V and 3 bases at J, with 8 bases between. CDR3 in amino acids: CSVIDSYEQYF. The DNA for the CDR3 is TGCAGCGTTATTGACAGCTACGAGCAGTACTTC.

The table lists this clonotype with a few counts. V usage is TRBV7-8 and J usage is TRBJ2-2; D gene uncertain. V was trimmed by 5 bases and J by 2 bases, leaving 6 bases between them. Per the germline V gene, CDR1 is SGHVS and CDR2 is FQNEAQ. The CDR3 extends over 13 amino acids. CDR3: CASSTTNTGELFF. The CDR3 DNA reads as TGTGCCAGCAGCACTACAAACACCGGGGAGCTGTTTTTT.

This clonotype appeared many times. This sequence joins TRBV12-3 or TRBV12-4 and TRBJ2-3, with 10 positions matching TRBD2. V lost 4 bases and J lost 2; bases outside the gene matches: 6. The CDR3 is made up of 16 amino acids. CDR3 bases: TGTGCCAGCAGTTCCGCTAGCGGGGGTGTCACAGATACGCAGTATTTT. Translation gives CASSSASGGVTDTQYF.

This clonotype was seen more than once but under ten times. V usage is TRBV18 and J usage is TRBJ2-1; D perhaps matches TRBD1 (6 bases). The CDR3 runs to 16 residues. Germline lookup yields CDR1 KGHSH and CDR2 LQKENI. The V and J ends lost 2 bases and 5 bases respectively, with 16 bases between them. The CDR3 nucleotides read TGTGCCAGCTCACCAACAGGTGGCAGGGGTGACAATGAGCAGTTCTTC. Amino acids: CASSPTGGRGDNEQFF.

This clonotype was counted at least ten times. V usage is TRBV7-2 and J usage is TRBJ1-6, with D hard to call. V was cut by 2 bases and J by 5 bases, with 10 bases left in between. This CDR3 spans 15 amino acids. The V gene's germline CDR1 is SGHTA and CDR2 FQGNSA. This chain's CDR3 is CASSLRTGNNSPLHF. DNA of the CDR3: TGTGCCAGCAGCTTAAGGACGGGAAATAATTCACCCCTCCACTTT.

The sample holds many counts of this clonotype. The chain uses TRBV7-8 and TRBJ1-1, with 9 nucleotides matching TRBD1. The CDR3 contains 16 residues. The junction had 8 bases not matched to a gene; V was cut back by 5 bases and J by 1 base. Germline loops: CDR1 SGHVS, CDR2 FQNEAQ. CDR3 sequence reads: CASSPGQGPRNTEAFF. DNA of the CDR3: TGTGCCAGCAGCCCAGGACAGGGGCCGAGGAACACTGAAGCTTTCTTT.

Only a few counts were recorded for this clonotype. The junction departs from germline at one end; a sequencing error may be responsible. The rearrangement links TRBV7-8 to TRBJ2-7, with 7 bases matching TRBD1. CDR3 length equals 13 residues. The germline V gene has CDR1 SGHVS and CDR2 FQNEAQ. For the CDR3, the DNA is TGTGCCAGCAGCTTGGCCGGGACAGCCAACTTGGACTTC. Amino acids: CASSLAGTANLDF.

This chain connects TRBV18 to TRBJ1-4, with 7 bases that match TRBD1. Germline lookup yields CDR1 KGHSH and CDR2 LQKENI. This CDR3 has 15 residues. V shed 5 bases, J shed 6 bases, and the junction held 9 bases outside the gene matches. CDR3 sequence reads: CASSDQGQRYEKLFF. DNA of the CDR3: TGTGCCAGCTCAGACCAGGGACAGCGGTATGAAAAACTGTTTTTT. Combining the CDR3 with reference TRBV18 and TRBJ1-4 gives the whole variable domain NAGVMQNPRHLVRRRGQEARLRCSPMKGHSHVYWYRQLPEEGLKFMVYLQKENIIDESGMPKERFSAEFPKEGPSILRIQQVVRGDSAAYFCASSDQGQRYEKLFFGSGTQLSVL.

The chain uses TRBV7-2 and TRBJ1-5; 8 bases are a match to TRBD1. CDR1 is SGHTA, CDR2 FQGNSA, per germline. This CDR3 is 15 amino acids long. J was trimmed by 2 bases and V by 5 bases; bases with no gene match: 5. CDR3 in amino acids: CASSTGTGRNQPQHF. CDR3 DNA sequence: TGTGCCAGCAGCACCGGGACAGGACGCAATCAGCCCCAGCATTTT.

The rearrangement links TRBV28 to TRBJ2-7; weak D call: TRBD1 (6 bases). V was cut by 4 bases and J by 4 bases, with 11 bases left in between. Germline V gene lookup returns CDR1 MDHEN and CDR2 SYDVKM. The CDR3 is 13 residues long. The CDR3 region has the DNA TGTGCCAGCAGTTGGGCCAGGGGTTACGAGCAGTACTTC. As protein: CASSWARGYEQYF.